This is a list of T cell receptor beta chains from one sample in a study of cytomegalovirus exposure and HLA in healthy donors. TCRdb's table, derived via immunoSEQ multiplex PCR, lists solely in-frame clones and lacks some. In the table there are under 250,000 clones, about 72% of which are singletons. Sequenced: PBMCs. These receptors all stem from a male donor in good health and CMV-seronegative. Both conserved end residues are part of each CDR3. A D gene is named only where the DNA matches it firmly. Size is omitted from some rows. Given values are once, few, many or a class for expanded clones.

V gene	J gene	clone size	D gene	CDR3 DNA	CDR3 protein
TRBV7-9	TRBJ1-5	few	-	TGTGCCAGCAGCCCCGTTCCTAGCAATCAGCCCCAGCATTTT	CASSPVPSNQPQHF
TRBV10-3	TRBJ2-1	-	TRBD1	TGTGCCATCAGTGAGTCCGGACAGGCATACAATGAGCAGTTCTTC	CAISESGQAYNEQFF
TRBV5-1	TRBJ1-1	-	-	TGCGCCAGCAGCACGGATGGCGGAATAAACACTGAAGCTTTCTTT	CASSTDGGINTEAFF
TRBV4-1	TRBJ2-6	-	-	TGCGCCAGCAGTCTAGTTCAGGGATCCTCTGGGGCCAACGTCCTGACTTTC	CASSLVQGSSGANVLTF
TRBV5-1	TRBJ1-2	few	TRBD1	TGCGCCAGCAGCCCCCAGCTCGGGACAGGGGGCGCAGACTATGGCTACACCTTC	CASSPQLGTGGADYGYTF
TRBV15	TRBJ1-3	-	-	TGTGCCACCAGCAGATCCGGGACTCCTGGGAACACCATATATTTT	CATSRSGTPGNTIYF
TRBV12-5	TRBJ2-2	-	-	TGTGCTAGTGGTTTGTTTGGCGGGATATCCGGGGAGCTGTTTTTT	CASGLFGGISGELFF
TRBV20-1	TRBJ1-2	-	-	TGCAGTGCTGAGGAGGAGAGCTACACCTTC	CSAEEESYTF
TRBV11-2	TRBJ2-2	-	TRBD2	TGTGCCAGCAGCTTACTAGCGGGAGGGATCGGGGAGCTGTTTTTT	CASSLLAGGIGELFF
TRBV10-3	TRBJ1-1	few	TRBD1	TGTGCCATCAGCCCGACAGGGGTCATGAACACTGAAGCTTTCTTT	CAISPTGVMNTEAFF
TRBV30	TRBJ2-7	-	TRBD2	TGTGCCCGAAGCGGGAGCTCCTACGAGCAGTACTTC	CARSGSSYEQYF
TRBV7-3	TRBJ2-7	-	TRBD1	TGTGCCAGCAGCTTGACAGGGAGTCTCTACGAGCAGTACTTC	CASSLTGSLYEQYF
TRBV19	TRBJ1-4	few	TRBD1	TGTGCCAGTAGTCAGAGACAGGGGATTAATGAAAAACTGTTTTTT	CASSQRQGINEKLFF
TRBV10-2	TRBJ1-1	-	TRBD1	TGCGCCAGCAGCGACAGGGGAGATACTGAAGCTTTCTTT	CASSDRGDTEAFF
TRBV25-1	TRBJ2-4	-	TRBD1	TGTGCCAGCAGTGAAGGACAGGGAATAGCCAAAAACATTCAGTACTTC	CASSEGQGIAKNIQYF
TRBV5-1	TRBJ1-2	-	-	TGCGCCAGCAGCTTGGCAGCTAACTATGGCTACACCTTC	CASSLAANYGYTF
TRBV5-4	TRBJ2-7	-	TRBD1	TGTGCCTTCTCGGGCAGGGGGCGCGACGAGCAGTACTTC	CAFSGRGRDEQYF
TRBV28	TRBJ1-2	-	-	TGTGCCAGCAATAAACCGAAACAGGGAAACTATGGCTACACCTTC	CASNKPKQGNYGYTF
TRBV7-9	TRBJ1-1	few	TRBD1	TGTGGGACAGGGGTGGAGGGCACTGAAGCTTTCTTT	CGTGVEGTEAFF
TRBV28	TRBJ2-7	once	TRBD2	TGTGCCAGCAGGCCTACGGTCCTAGCGGGAGCCCGATCACTCTACGAGCAGTACTTC	CASRPTVLAGARSLYEQYF
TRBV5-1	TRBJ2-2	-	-	TGCGCCAGCAGCTTGGTGACAGGGAGGACCGGGGAGCTGTTTTTT	CASSLVTGRTGELFF
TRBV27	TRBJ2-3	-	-	TGTGCCAGCAGTTTACGGGGGGCGAAAGGAGATACGCAGTATTTT	CASSLRGAKGDTQYF
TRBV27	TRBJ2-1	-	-	TGTGCCAGCAGTTTACCCGGACAGTACAATGAGCAGTTCTTC	CASSLPGQYNEQFF
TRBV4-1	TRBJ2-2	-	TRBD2	TGCGCCAGCAGCCGGATAGGGACTAGCGGGGGGGGGACGAACACCGGGGAGCTGTTTTTT	CASSRIGTSGGGTNTGELFF
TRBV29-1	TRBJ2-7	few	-	TGCAGCGTTGCGGACGGGAGCGCCTCCTACGAGCAGTACTTC	CSVADGSASYEQYF
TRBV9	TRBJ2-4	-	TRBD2	TGTGCCAGCAGCGGCTCACTAGCGGGAGGGCCAAGGGACATTCAGTACTTC	CASSGSLAGGPRDIQYF